A single sample is the source of the 21 T cell receptor beta chains below, sequenced in a study of blood T cell repertoires in COVID-19. Sequenced by immunoSEQ multiplex PCR; TCRdb stores in-frame clones only, minus some. The sample lists 200,000 to 300,000 clones, approximately 86% occurring once. Material: PBMCs or T cells enriched from blood (not recorded which). These receptor sequences come from a woman aged 40 to 55 with acute COVID-19.

CDR3 bases: TGTGCCAGCAGAGCTCCGGGACAGACTAATTCACCCCTCCACTTT. Its translation is CASRAPGQTNSPLHF. The chain joins TRBV6-5 to TRBJ1-6; 7 bases line up with TRBD1. Trimming at V came to 6 bases and at J to 6 bases, leaving 8 bases not matched to a gene. CDR3 length equals 15 residues. Germline V gives CDR1 MNHEY, CDR2 SVGAGI.

The chain has TRBV7-8 and TRBJ2-4, with D perhaps matching TRBD1 (5 bases). Trimming took off 3 bases at V and 0 bases at J, with 15 bases between the two ends. Looked up from germline, CDR1 is SGHVS and CDR2 is FQNEAQ. The CDR3 extends over 17 amino acids. The CDR3 bases are TGTGCCAGCAGCTTTCGATCAGGGATTCTAGCCAAAAACATTCAGTACTTC. Translation: CASSFRSGILAKNIQYF.

J is TRBJ2-1 and V is TRBV2; 11 bases fit TRBD2. From germline, CDR1 is SNHLY and CDR2 FYNNEI. Losses at the gene ends were 2 bases for V and 5 bases for J; bases not matched to a gene: 5. CDR3 length: 16 amino acids. The CDR3 here is CASSESEGLADNEQFF. CDR3 nucleotide sequence: TGTGCCAGCAGTGAATCGGAGGGACTAGCGGACAATGAGCAGTTCTTC.

The CDR3 DNA is TGTGCCAGCAGTTACCGCGGGAGGGCCTACGAGCAGTACTTC. It yields the protein CASSYRGRAYEQYF. J is TRBJ2-7 and V is TRBV6-5; 9 bases are shared with TRBD2. V was pared by 2 bases and J by 2 bases, with 1 base of the junction left unmatched. Germline CDR1 is MNHEY and CDR2 is SVGAGI. The CDR3 runs 14 residues.

The chain has TRBV7-8 and TRBJ2-7; D is undetermined. CDR1 is SGHVS and CDR2 is FQNEAQ in the germline V gene. V lost 1 base and J lost 2, with 9 bases in between. The CDR3 loop spans 14 amino acids. CDR3 amino acids: CASSLGVPAYEQYF. The CDR3 DNA is TGTGCCAGCAGCTTAGGCGTGCCTGCCTACGAGCAGTACTTC.

The J gene is TRBJ1-1, the V gene TRBV7-9; D is possibly TRBD1 (5 bases). The V gene's germline CDR1 is SEHNR and CDR2 FQNEAQ (reference sequence). The CDR3 consists of 16 residues. V lost 5 bases to trimming and J lost 1 base, with 17 bases between them. CDR3 amino acids: CASSPVSGLPNTEAFF. In DNA form, the CDR3 reads TGTGCCAGCAGCCCCGTCTCGGGACTCCCGAACACTGAAGCTTTCTTT. The variable domain in full, with the rest retrieved from reference TRBV7-9 and TRBJ1-1, is DTGVSQNPRHKITKRGQNVTFRCDPISEHNRLYWYRQTLGQGPEFLTYFQNEAQLEKSRLLSDRFSAERPKGSFSTLEIQRTEQGDSAMYLCASSPVSGLPNTEAFFGQGTRLTVV.

This rearrangement joins TRBV5-4 to TRBJ2-2; 13 bases line up with TRBD2. The CDR3 covers 18 residues. From germline, CDR1 is SGHNT and CDR2 YYREEE (reference sequence). J was trimmed by 3 bases and V by 4 bases; bases with no gene match: 9. In DNA, the CDR3 is TGTGCCAGCAGCCCCGGACTAGCGGGAGCCTCGGACACCGGGGAGCTGTTTTTT. The encoded protein is CASSPGLAGASDTGELFF.

The chain recombines TRBV7-8 with TRBJ2-7, with D perhaps TRBD1 (6 bases). The CDR3 is 14 residues long. The germline V gene encodes CDR1 SGHVS and CDR2 FQNEAQ. The V and J ends lost 1 base and 4 bases respectively, with 11 bases between them. The DNA of the CDR3 is TGTGCCAGCAGCTTAGTCCAGGACAGATACGAGCAGTACTTC. Protein product: CASSLVQDRYEQYF.

The chain is built from TRBV12-3 or TRBV12-4 and TRBJ1-2, with D possibly matching TRBD1 (6 bases). This CDR3 is 13 amino acids long. With 3 bases removed from V and 5 bases from J, the gap between germline ends came to 10 bases. CDR3 loop: CASSFKGEYGYTF. The CDR3 bases are TGTGCCAGCAGTTTTAAGGGGGAATATGGCTACACCTTC.

This chain uses TRBV7-6 with TRBJ2-5; D unclear. CDR3 length: 14 amino acids. Germline CDR1 is SGHVS and CDR2 is FNYEAQ. V was trimmed by 1 base and J by 4 bases, leaving 10 bases between them. CDR3 sequence: CASSLDSGLETQYF. In DNA, the CDR3 is TGTGCCAGCAGCTTAGATTCGGGTTTAGAGACCCAGTACTTC.

The V and J genes are TRBV7-8 and TRBJ2-7; possible D gene TRBD1, 5 bases. The germline V and J ends were trimmed by 1 base and 5 bases, with 9 bases remaining between them. This CDR3 contains 13 residues. The germline CDR1 and CDR2 sequences are SGHVS and FQNEAQ. The CDR3 region is CASSLDRSHEQYF. The CDR3 DNA reads as TGTGCCAGCAGCTTAGACAGGTCCCACGAGCAGTACTTC.

V is TRBV5-1 and J is TRBJ2-5, with D tentatively TRBD2 (5 bases). The CDR3 is 14 amino acids. V was trimmed by 2 bases and J by 6 bases, leaving 14 bases between them. Germline CDR1 and CDR2: SGHRS and YFSETQ. The CDR3 DNA reads as TGCGCCAGCAGCTTCGAGGGAGATTTGAAGACCCAGTACTTC. Protein: CASSFEGDLKTQYF.

This clone was observed a handful of times. This rearrangement joins TRBV10-3 to TRBJ2-2; 8 nucleotides agree with TRBD1. The ends lost 6 bases at V and 8 bases at J; junction bases unmatched: 8. The germline gives CDR1 ENHRY, CDR2 SYGVKD. The CDR3 consists of 14 residues. CDR3 sequence: CAIRRQGSEGELFF. CDR3 DNA: TGTGCCATCAGGCGACAGGGGTCGGAGGGGGAGCTGTTTTTT.

The chain recombines TRBV6-5 with TRBJ2-7, with 7 positions matching TRBD2. Germline V lookup: CDR1 MNHEY, CDR2 SVGAGI. J was trimmed by 5 bases and V by 7 bases; bases with no gene match: 8. The CDR3 is 13 residues long. The CDR3: CASKRAGVDEQYF. In DNA form, the CDR3 reads TGTGCCAGCAAGAGGGCGGGGGTGGACGAGCAGTACTTC.

The chain carries TRBV13 and TRBJ1-5; D is possibly TRBD1 (6 bases). Germline V gene lookup returns CDR1 PRHDT and CDR2 FYEKMQ (reference sequence). This CDR3 region has 16 residues. Trimming pared 0 bases from V and 5 bases from J, leaving 14 bases between. CDR3 DNA: TGTGCCAGCAGCTTAGGCGGGGGGGGCGAGGATCAGCCCCAGCATTTT. Amino acid sequence: CASSLGGGGEDQPQHF.

The chain joins TRBV27 to TRBJ2-4, with TRBD1 matching over 8 bases. Germline V CDR1 and CDR2: MNHEY, SMNVEV (reference sequence). The CDR3 spans 13 residues. V dropped 4 bases and J dropped 9; count of bases not matched to a gene: 5. The DNA of the CDR3 is TGTGCCAGCAGTTACGGACAGGGAGGCATTCAGTACTTC. It codes for CASSYGQGGIQYF.

This chain connects TRBV4-1 to TRBJ2-7; TRBD1 matches at 8 bases. This CDR3 is built from 14 residues. The V gene's germline CDR1 is MGHRA and CDR2 YSYEKL. Losses at the gene ends were 1 base for V and 2 bases for J; bases not matched to a gene: 1. CDR3 protein: CASSQGDRPYEQYF. The CDR3 nucleotides are TGCGCCAGCAGCCAAGGGGACAGGCCCTACGAGCAGTACTTC.

The V and J genes are TRBV7-2 and TRBJ1-2; D call uncertain. Trimming removed 5 bases from V and 1 base from J, with 11 bases in between. The CDR3 is made up of 14 amino acids. Germline-derived CDR1 and CDR2 are SGHTA and FQGNSA. The CDR3: CASSQEQSNYGYTF. The DNA for the CDR3 is TGTGCCAGCAGCCAAGAACAGAGTAACTATGGCTACACCTTC. Combining the CDR3 with reference TRBV7-2 and TRBJ1-2 gives the whole variable domain GAGVSQSPSNKVTEKGKDVELRCDPISGHTALYWYRQSLGQGLEFLIYFQGNSAPDKSGLPSDRFSAERTGGSVSTLTIQRTQQEDSAVYLCASSQEQSNYGYTFGSGTRLTVV.

The chain combines TRBV11-2 with TRBJ2-3; D may be TRBD1 (5 bases). Germline loops: CDR1 SGHAT, CDR2 FQNNGV. Trimming stripped 4 bases from V and 4 bases from J, with 15 bases between. CDR3 length: 15 residues. The CDR3 bases are TGTGCCAGCAGCTCGGACATAGGAGTCGCAGATACGCAGTATTTT. Translated, it gives CASSSDIGVADTQYF.

CDR3 nucleotides: TGTGCCAGCAGTGATTCGGGACAGGTGAACACCGGGGAGCTGTTTTTT. It encodes CASSDSGQVNTGELFF. The genes are TRBV2 and TRBJ2-2, with TRBD1 matching 8 bases. The CDR3 spans 16 residues. J was trimmed by 1 base and V by 3 bases; bases with no gene match: 4. Germline-derived CDR1 and CDR2 are SNHLY and FYNNEI.

The chain is built from TRBV5-4 and TRBJ2-2; 9 bases are a match to TRBD1. Germline V gene sequence: CDR1 SGHNT, CDR2 YYREEE (reference sequence). The CDR3 loop spans 15 amino acids. V gave up 4 bases and J gave up 5 bases; unmatched junction bases: 6. The CDR3 loop reads CASSPGTGKTGELFF. The CDR3 DNA sequence: TGTGCCAGCAGCCCCGGGACAGGGAAAACCGGGGAGCTGTTTTTT.